Listed below are T cell receptor beta chains from one sample, sequenced in a study of T cells expressing NK-cell markers. No DNA is given; TCRdb re-called the 5' RACE reads and lists each CDR3 protein once. The repertoire table contains about 460,000 distinct CDR3 sequences. Sample: blood T cells: a sorted CD56 or NKG2C T cell subset, CD4+ or CD8+ T cells, or bulk PBMC T cells (not recorded which). The receptors were gathered from a woman aged 45 to 65 in good health. CDR3s include the opening cysteine and the closing phenylalanine or tryptophan. Fields, in order: J gene, V gene, CDR3 protein.

>TRBJ2-2|TRBV20-1
CSVPRRDTGELFF
>TRBJ1-2|TRBV6-1
CASSEARTRDTF
>TRBJ1-1|TRBV6-5
CASRRTGTEAFF
>TRBJ1-1|TRBV12-3/TRBV12-4
CASSKGQTMNTEAFF
>TRBJ1-6|TRBV11-2
CASSLVGVGSPLHF
>TRBJ2-1|TRBV9
CASSVVGSGSRDEQFF
>TRBJ2-1|TRBV5-1
CASSLDGLAGLSEQFF
>TRBJ2-3|TRBV5-1
CASRESTDTQYF
>TRBJ2-7|TRBV3-1
CASSQEGPGEQYF
>TRBJ1-1|TRBV12-3/TRBV12-4
CASSGARGFAAFF
>TRBJ2-2|TRBV5-6
CASSLLAGGTGELFF
>TRBJ2-1|TRBV5-1
CASSLRAGQGNEQFF
>TRBJ2-7|TRBV2
CASSGSGREQYF
>TRBJ2-2|TRBV4-1
CASSHPASTGKDTGELFF
>TRBJ1-5|TRBV7-8
CASSPEEGRRNQPQHF
>TRBJ1-1|TRBV19
CASSYRGGDSVFF
>TRBJ2-1|TRBV4-2
CASSQVHGQGNEQFF
>TRBJ2-4|TRBV5-4
CASTGELAKNIQYF
>TRBJ2-2|TRBV4-1
CASSQVRGPNTGELFF
>TRBJ1-2|TRBV4-1
CASSQDGTVYGYTF
>TRBJ2-5|TRBV12-3/TRBV12-4
CASSFQQVLQETQYF
>TRBJ2-2|TRBV20-1
CSARRTSGRTPDPNTGELFF
>TRBJ2-7|TRBV20-1
CSALQGWVAEQYF
>TRBJ1-2|TRBV12-3/TRBV12-4
CASSLDAPGFRGYTF
>TRBJ2-3|TRBV6-2/TRBV6-3
CASSYSREGPNDARGSTDTQYF
>TRBJ1-2|TRBV20-1
CSASGTGIYGYTF
>TRBJ1-5|TRBV29-1
CSVATGRDQPQHF
>TRBJ2-7|TRBV6-2/TRBV6-3
CASRPGGILEQYF
>TRBJ2-1|TRBV12-3/TRBV12-4
CASSLLTVGGFDEQFF
>TRBJ2-3|TRBV12-3/TRBV12-4
CASGREGTDTQYF
>TRBJ1-5|TRBV5-1
CASSFPPGAPREPQHF
>TRBJ1-6|TRBV10-3
CATGTEDNSPLHF